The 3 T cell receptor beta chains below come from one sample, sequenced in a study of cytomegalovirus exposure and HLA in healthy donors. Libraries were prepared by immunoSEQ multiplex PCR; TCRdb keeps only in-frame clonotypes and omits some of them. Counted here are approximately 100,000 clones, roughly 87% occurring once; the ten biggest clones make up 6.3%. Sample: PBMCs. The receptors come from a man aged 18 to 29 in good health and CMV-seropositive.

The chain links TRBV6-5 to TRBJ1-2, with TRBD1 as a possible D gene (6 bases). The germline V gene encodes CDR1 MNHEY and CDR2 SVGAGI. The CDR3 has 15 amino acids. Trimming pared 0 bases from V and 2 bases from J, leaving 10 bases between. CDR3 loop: CASSYSQGSNYGYTF. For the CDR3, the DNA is TGTGCCAGCAGTTACTCTCAGGGGTCGAACTATGGCTACACCTTC.

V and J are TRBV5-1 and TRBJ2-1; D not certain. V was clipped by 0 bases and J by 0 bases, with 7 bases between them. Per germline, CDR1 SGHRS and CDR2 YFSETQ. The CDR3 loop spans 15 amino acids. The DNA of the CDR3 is TGCGCCAGCAGCTTGGCATCCAGCTCCTACAATGAGCAGTTCTTC. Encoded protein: CASSLASSSYNEQFF.

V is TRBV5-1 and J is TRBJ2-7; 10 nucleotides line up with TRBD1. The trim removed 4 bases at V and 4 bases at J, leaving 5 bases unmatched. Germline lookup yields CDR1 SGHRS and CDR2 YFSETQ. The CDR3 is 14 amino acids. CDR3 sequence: CASSHGQGVYEQYF. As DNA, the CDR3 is TGCGCCAGCAGCCACGGACAGGGGGTTTACGAGCAGTACTTC.